Below, 9 T cell receptor beta chains from the same sample are listed, as sequenced in a study of Graves' ophthalmopathy and Graves' hyperthyroidism. RNA served as the template for amplifying TCR beta CDR3 regions. HTBI-primed RT-PCR formed the first round, and a multiplex PCR formed the second. Via MiXCR, TCRdb re-called the multiplex PCR reads, giving one row per CDR3 protein. The table lists a few hundred thousand distinct CDR3 sequences, roughly a sixth of them singletons, with 9% to 15% in the top ten. Sequenced input: peripheral blood. These TCRs come from an adult man with Graves' ophthalmopathy.

This clonotype was recorded many times. Given a much more abundant clone one base away, this may be a read error. V is TRBV12-3 or TRBV12-4 and J is TRBJ1-2, with TRBD1 matching 8 bases. This CDR3 is 12 amino acids long. The ends lost 7 bases at V and 6 bases at J; junction bases unmatched: 4. In DNA, the CDR3 is TGTGCCAGCACCCGGACAGGGAATGGCTACACCTTC. The encoded protein is CASTRTGNGYTF.

This clonotype was counted at least ten times. This chain uses TRBV9 with TRBJ1-1; maybe TRBD1 (5 bases). Germline loops: CDR1 SGDLS, CDR2 YYNGEE. This CDR3 spans 14 amino acids. V lost 2 bases to trimming and J lost 5 bases, with 13 bases between them. CDR3 in amino acids: CASSVGRGRTEAFF. CDR3 coding DNA: TGTGCCAGCAGCGTCGGGAGGGGAAGAACTGAAGCTTTCTTT.

This clonotype has only a few counts. V usage is TRBV12-3 or TRBV12-4 and J usage is TRBJ2-7, with 8 bases that match TRBD1. This CDR3 contains 13 residues. J lost 6 bases, V lost 6 bases, and 7 bases had no gene match. The CDR3 DNA sequence: TGTGCCAGCAGGGGGACAGGACGCGCCGAGCAGTACTTC. Amino acids: CASRGTGRAEQYF.

This clonotype occurred many times. J is TRBJ2-7 and V is TRBV5-6; no clear D gene. Germline loops: CDR1 SGHDT, CDR2 YYEEEE. This CDR3 is built from 14 residues. Trimming took 3 bases from V and 2 from J, leaving 12 bases between them. Here the CDR3 DNA reads TGTGCCAGCAGCTCTAGGGTGGTGGCCTACGAGCAGTACTTC. Protein sequence: CASSSRVVAYEQYF.

Worth noting for this clonotype: This may arise from a read error, as a much more abundant clone is one base away. The chain couples TRBV29-1 to TRBJ2-2, with 11 bases lining up with TRBD2. The trim removed 5 bases at V and 5 bases at J, leaving 4 bases unmatched. Germline V gene sequence: CDR1 SQVTM, CDR2 ANQGSEA. This CDR3 is 14 amino acids long. CDR3 sequence (DNA): TGCAGCGTTTTACTAGCGGGGGTGACCGGGGAGCTGTTTTTT. Its translation is CSVLLAGVTGELFF.

The sample holds many counts of this clonotype. The gene calls are TRBV18 and TRBJ1-5; tentatively, D is TRBD1 (5 bases). Germline loops: CDR1 KGHSH, CDR2 LQKENI. The CDR3 is 14 residues long. V shed 10 bases and J shed 5 bases, with 18 bases lying between them. The CDR3, as DNA: TGTGCCACCCGTCGGGAGGGGCGGGATCAGCCCCAGCATTTT. Translation gives CATRREGRDQPQHF.

This clonotype was detected ten times or more. The gene calls are TRBV11-1 and TRBJ2-2, with TRBD2 identical over 11 bases. CDR3 length equals 17 residues. The V and J ends lost 5 bases and 0 bases, in that order; junction bases with no gene match: 5. Germline V gene lookup returns CDR1 SGHAT and CDR2 FQDESV (reference sequence). The CDR3 coding sequence is TGTGCCAGCAGCCGTCGGACTAGCGGGTCGAACACCGGGGAGCTGTTTTTT. Its protein is CASSRRTSGSNTGELFF.

This clonotype was counted a few times. One base away lies a much larger clone, so this may be a sequencing read error. The V and J genes are TRBV2 and TRBJ2-5; no reliable D call. In germline, CDR1 is SNHLY, CDR2 FYNNEI. CDR3 size: 13 residues. The CDR3 protein is CAGSELPQETQYF. The DNA for the CDR3 is TGTGCCGGCAGTGAGCTCCCCCAGGAGACCCAGTACTTC.

Many counts were recorded for this clonotype. This chain connects TRBV6-5 to TRBJ2-7; D perhaps matches TRBD1 (5 bases). Trimming stripped 4 bases from V and 4 bases from J, with 17 bases between. The CDR3 length is 15 residues. Germline values: CDR1 MNHEY, CDR2 SVGAGI. CDR3 DNA sequence: TGTGCCAGCAGTTCTGAACAGGCCAAAGGATACGAGCAGTACTTC. This encodes CASSSEQAKGYEQYF.